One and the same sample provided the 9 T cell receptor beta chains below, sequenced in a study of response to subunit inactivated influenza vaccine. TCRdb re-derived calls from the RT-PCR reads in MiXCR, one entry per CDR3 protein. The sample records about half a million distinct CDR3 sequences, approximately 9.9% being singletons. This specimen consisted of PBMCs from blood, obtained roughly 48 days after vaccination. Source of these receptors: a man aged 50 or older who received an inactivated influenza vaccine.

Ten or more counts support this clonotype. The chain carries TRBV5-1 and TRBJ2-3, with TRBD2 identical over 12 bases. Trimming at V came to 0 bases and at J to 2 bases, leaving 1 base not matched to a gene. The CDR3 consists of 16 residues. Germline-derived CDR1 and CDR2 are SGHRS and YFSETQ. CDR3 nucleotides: TGCGCCAGCAGCTTGGGACTAGCGGGGGTCACAGATACGCAGTATTTT. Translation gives CASSLGLAGVTDTQYF.

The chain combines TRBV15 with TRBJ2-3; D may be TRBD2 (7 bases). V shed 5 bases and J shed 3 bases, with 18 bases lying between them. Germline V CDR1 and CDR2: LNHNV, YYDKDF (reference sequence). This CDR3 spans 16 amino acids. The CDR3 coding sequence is TGTGCCACCAGCTCACGAAGGGGGGGATTAACAGATACGCAGTATTTT. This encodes CATSSRRGGLTDTQYF.

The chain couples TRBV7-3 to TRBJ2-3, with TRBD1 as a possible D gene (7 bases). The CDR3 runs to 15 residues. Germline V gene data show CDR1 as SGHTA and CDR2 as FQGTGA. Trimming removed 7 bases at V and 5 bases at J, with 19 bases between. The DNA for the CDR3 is TGTGCCAGCACCTCAGGGGGAGGCTACGGAGATACGCAGTATTTT. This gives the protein CASTSGGGYGDTQYF. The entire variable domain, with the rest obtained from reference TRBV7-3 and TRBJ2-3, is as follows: GAGVSQTPSNKVTEKGKYVELRCDPISGHTALYWYRQSLGQGPEFLIYFQGTGAADDSGLPNDRFFAVRPEGSVSTLKIQRTERGDSAVYLCASTSGGGYGDTQYFGPGTRLTVL.

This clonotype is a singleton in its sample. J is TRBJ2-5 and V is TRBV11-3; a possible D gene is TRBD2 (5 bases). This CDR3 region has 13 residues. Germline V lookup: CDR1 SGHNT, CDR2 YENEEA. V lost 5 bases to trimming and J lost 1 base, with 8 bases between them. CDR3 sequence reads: CASSTGIQETQYF. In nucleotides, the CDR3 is TGTGCCAGCAGCACGGGGATCCAAGAGACCCAGTACTTC. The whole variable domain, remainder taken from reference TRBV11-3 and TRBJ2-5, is EAGVVQSPRYKIIEKKQPVAFWCNPISGHNTLYWYLQNLGQGPELLIRYENEEAVDDSQLPKDRFSAERLKGVDSTLKIQPAELGDSAVYLCASSTGIQETQYFGPGTRLLVL.

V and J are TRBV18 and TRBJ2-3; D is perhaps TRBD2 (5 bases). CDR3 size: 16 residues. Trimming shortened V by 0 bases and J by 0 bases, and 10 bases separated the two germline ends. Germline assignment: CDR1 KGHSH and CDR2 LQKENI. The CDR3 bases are TGTGCCAGCTCACCACCCCTAGCAGAGAGCACAGATACGCAGTATTTT. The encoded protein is CASSPPLAESTDTQYF.

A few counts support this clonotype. This CDR3 reads CASSQQGQVYYEQYF. The CDR3 coding sequence is TGTGCCAGCAGCCAGCAGGGACAGGTTTACTACGAGCAGTACTTC. This rearrangement joins TRBV12-3 or TRBV12-4 to TRBJ2-7; 8 positions match TRBD1. The CDR3 has 15 residues. V lost 6 bases, J lost 3 bases, and 10 bases stayed unmatched.

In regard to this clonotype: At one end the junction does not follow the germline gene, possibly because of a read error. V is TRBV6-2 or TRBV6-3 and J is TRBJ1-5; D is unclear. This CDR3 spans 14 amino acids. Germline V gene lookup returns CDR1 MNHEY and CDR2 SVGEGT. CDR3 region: CASNQEENNQHQHF. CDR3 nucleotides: TGTGCCAGCAACCAGGAAGAAAACAATCAGCACCAGCATTTT.

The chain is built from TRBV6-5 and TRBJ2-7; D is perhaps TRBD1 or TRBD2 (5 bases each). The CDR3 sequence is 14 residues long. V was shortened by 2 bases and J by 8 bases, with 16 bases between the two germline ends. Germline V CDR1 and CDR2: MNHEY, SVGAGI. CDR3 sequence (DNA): TGTGCCAGCAGTTACGGGGACCGAGCATTCCAGCAGTACTTC. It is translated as CASSYGDRAFQQYF.

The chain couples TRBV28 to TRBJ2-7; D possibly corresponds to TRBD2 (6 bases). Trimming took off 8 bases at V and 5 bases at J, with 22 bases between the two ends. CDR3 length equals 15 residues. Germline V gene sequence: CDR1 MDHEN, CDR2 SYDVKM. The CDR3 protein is CASFPPGEPTDEQYF. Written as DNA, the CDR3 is TGTGCCAGCTTCCCCCCGGGGGAACCTACGGACGAGCAGTACTTC.